This passage covers 21 T cell receptor beta chains from one sample sequenced in a study of human T cells and chemical hapten exposure. Indicated time point: pre-sensitization, week 0. The treatment denotes: therapeutic diphenylcyclopropenone sensitization with weekly scalp DPC. TCRdb reanalysed the RACE reads using MiXCR and keeps one entry per CDR3 protein. The data contain around 60,000 distinct CDR3 sequences, around 7% of them singletons. This specimen consisted of whole blood, obtained in connection with sensitization to the hapten diphenylcyclopropenone (DPC). The receptor source for this set is a woman in her thirties with alopecia areata. Some clones in this sample may be carry-over from other donors' samples.

In its sample, this clonotype was seen many times. The rearrangement uses TRBV6-1 and TRBJ2-7, with 7 bases that match TRBD1. J was trimmed by 4 bases and V by 8 bases; bases with no gene match: 2. From germline, CDR1 is MNHNS and CDR2 SASEGT. This CDR3 comprises 11 residues. The CDR3 is CASGTAYEQYF. The CDR3 DNA reads as TGTGCCAGCGGGACAGCTTACGAGCAGTACTTC.

The sample holds many counts of this clonotype. The chain joins TRBV7-2 to TRBJ2-2; D may be TRBD1 (6 bases). Trimming removed 3 bases from V and 7 bases from J, with 12 bases in between. CDR1 is SGHTA and CDR2 is FQGNSA in the germline V gene. This CDR3 contains 14 residues. CDR3: CASSFWGPGGELFF. The CDR3 DNA reads TGTGCCAGCAGCTTTTGGGGGCCCGGCGGGGAGCTGTTTTTT.

About this clonotype itself: It may be a read error: a sequence one base away is much more abundant. Written as DNA, the CDR3 is TGTGCCAGCAGCCAAGATAGAGGTCCGGATGAGCAGTTCTTC. It yields the protein CASSQDRGPDEQFF. This chain uses TRBV4-2 with TRBJ2-1; no clear D. CDR1 LGHNA and CDR2 YNFKEQ come from the germline V gene. The length of the CDR3 is 14 residues. The V end was cut by 0 bases, the J end by 8 bases, with 11 bases between.

This clonotype was counted many times. The J gene is TRBJ1-5, the V gene TRBV4-2; D remains ambiguous. Germline V gene sequence: CDR1 LGHNA, CDR2 YNFKEQ. There are 13 residues in the CDR3. Deletions cut 0 bases from V and 5 bases from J, with 5 bases between. The CDR3 is CASSQDQDQPQHF. The CDR3 nucleotides read TGTGCCAGCAGCCAAGATCAGGATCAGCCCCAGCATTTT.

This clonotype was seen more than once but under ten times. V is TRBV20-1 and J is TRBJ1-2; D might be TRBD1 (6 bases). The CDR3 is 11 residues long. V was pared by 2 bases and J by 7 bases, with 8 bases between. CDR1 is DFQATT, CDR2 SNEGSKA, per germline (reference sequence). The CDR3 DNA sequence: TGCAGTGCTAGACTAGGGGGTGGCTACACCTTC. Its protein is CSARLGGGYTF.

This clonotype showed up many times. The rearrangement links TRBV20-1 to TRBJ1-4; no reliable D call. V was shortened by 1 base and J by 0 bases, with 9 bases between the two germline ends. From germline, CDR1 is DFQATT and CDR2 SNEGSKA (reference sequence). The CDR3 runs 15 residues. CDR3 sequence reads: CSARGPIATNEKLFF. CDR3 DNA sequence: TGCAGTGCTAGAGGGCCCATTGCAACTAATGAAAAACTGTTTTTT.

This clonotype has at least ten counts. The chain joins TRBV20-1 to TRBJ2-7; 7 nucleotides agree with TRBD2. The germline CDR1 and CDR2 sequences are DFQATT and SNEGSKA (reference sequence). This CDR3 contains 12 residues. With V trimmed by 7 bases and J by 4 bases, 7 bases remained unmatched. CDR3 bases: TGCAGTGTCATCCTAGCGGCATACGAGCAGTACTTC. Its protein product is CSVILAAYEQYF.

This chain uses TRBV3-1 with TRBJ1-1, with D uncertain. The ends were cut back, 3 bases at V and 4 bases at J, with 27 bases in the middle. Germline V gene data show CDR1 as LGHDT and CDR2 as YNNKEL (reference sequence). This CDR3 has 19 amino acids. The CDR3 here is CASSHIAKEKGSQGTEAFF. DNA of the CDR3: TGTGCCAGCAGCCATATTGCAAAGGAAAAGGGAAGTCAAGGCACTGAAGCTTTCTTT.

This sequence joins TRBV5-1 and TRBJ1-1; D perhaps matches TRBD1 (5 bases). The CDR3 loop spans 13 amino acids. In germline, CDR1 is SGHRS, CDR2 YFSETQ. V lost 2 bases, J lost 5 bases, and 10 bases lay in between. CDR3 protein: CASSLLTETEAFF. DNA of the CDR3: TGCGCCAGCAGCTTACTGACAGAGACTGAAGCTTTCTTT.

This clonotype has ten or more counts. This chain connects TRBV20-1 to TRBJ2-5; no firm D call. This CDR3 comprises 12 residues. V was pared by 2 bases and J by 7 bases, with 11 bases between. Germline V gives CDR1 DFQATT, CDR2 SNEGSKA (reference sequence). CDR3 in amino acids: CSARSVSGTQYF. Here the CDR3 DNA reads TGCAGTGCTAGATCGGTCTCCGGGACCCAGTACTTC.

This clonotype was seen many times. V gene TRBV20-1 combines with J gene TRBJ1-4; D uncertain. Germline lookup yields CDR1 DFQATT and CDR2 SNEGSKA (reference sequence). With 3 bases removed from V and 4 bases from J, the gap between germline ends came to 15 bases. This CDR3 is 15 amino acids long. The CDR3 region is CSASGSGPYNEKLFF. CDR3 sequence (DNA): TGCAGTGCTAGTGGGAGCGGGCCATATAATGAAAAACTGTTTTTT.

For this clonotype: A much larger clone differs by one base, so this may be a read error. This sequence joins TRBV2 and TRBJ1-5, with D unclear. The CDR3 length is 17 residues. Germline CDR1 SNHLY, CDR2 FYNNEI. The CDR3 DNA follows: TGTGCCAGCAGTGAATCCCTGATAGCCTATAGCAATCAGCCCCAGAATTTT. The encoded protein is CASSESLIAYSNQPQNF.

In this sample, this clonotype turned up many times. The chain carries TRBV11-2 and TRBJ1-5, with D uncertain. Trimming pared 1 base from V and 7 bases from J, leaving 11 bases between. Germline assignment: CDR1 SGHAT and CDR2 FQNNGV. The CDR3 is 14 residues long. The CDR3 spells CASSLAQKGQPQHF. The CDR3 DNA reads TGTGCCAGCAGCTTAGCGCAAAAGGGACAGCCCCAGCATTTT.

This clonotype was detected a few times. The V gene is TRBV29-1, the J gene TRBJ1-1, with D perhaps TRBD1 (5 bases). The CDR3 has 13 amino acids. V shed 5 bases and J shed 1 base, with 11 bases lying between them. Germline CDR1 is SQVTM and CDR2 is ANQGSEA. The chain's CDR3 is CSVTGLPNTEAFF. CDR3 DNA sequence: TGCAGCGTTACGGGACTCCCGAACACTGAAGCTTTCTTT.

This clonotype was detected many times. The J gene is TRBJ2-7, the V gene TRBV7-9; D gene unclear. This CDR3 region has 17 residues. V was cut by 1 base and J by 0 bases, with 16 bases left in between. CDR1 is SEHNR, CDR2 FQNEAQ, per germline (reference sequence). As DNA, the CDR3 is TGTGCCAGCAGCTTAGATTCAGACAACCCGGCCTCCTACGAGCAGTACTTC. Amino acid sequence: CASSLDSDNPASYEQYF.

This clonotype was observed a few times. The gene calls are TRBV5-6 and TRBJ1-1; D perhaps matches TRBD1 (5 bases). CDR1 is SGHDT and CDR2 is YYEEEE in the germline V gene. The ends were cut back, 4 bases at V and 2 bases at J, with 12 bases in the middle. The CDR3 is 14 amino acids. In DNA form, the CDR3 reads TGTGCCAGCAGCCGACCGACAGATAACACTGAAGCTTTCTTT. Encoded protein: CASSRPTDNTEAFF.

This clonotype appeared many times. This sequence joins TRBV30 and TRBJ2-7; unclear D gene. Looked up from germline, CDR1 is GTSNPN and CDR2 is SVGIG (reference sequence). The V and J ends lost 4 bases and 4 bases respectively, with 8 bases between them. This CDR3 region has 11 residues. The chain's CDR3 is CAWKGIYEQYF. DNA for the CDR3: TGTGCCTGGAAGGGCATTTACGAGCAGTACTTC.

The chain joins TRBV20-1 to TRBJ2-2, with a tentative D call TRBD2 (5 bases). The germline V and J ends were trimmed by 7 bases and 8 bases, with 14 bases remaining between them. Germline CDR1 and CDR2: DFQATT and SNEGSKA (reference sequence). This CDR3 is built from 12 residues. The CDR3 region has the DNA TGCAGTGTTCACCGGGGAACGGGGGAGCTGTTTTTT. This sequence encodes CSVHRGTGELFF.

This clonotype was observed at least ten times. The chain recombines TRBV6-5 with TRBJ1-5; D call uncertain. Per germline, CDR1 MNHEY and CDR2 SVGAGI. The V gene lost 4 bases and the J gene lost 5 bases, with 3 bases spanning the gap. CDR3 size: 11 residues. Here the CDR3 reads CASSSDQPQHF. CDR3 bases: TGTGCCAGCAGTTCCGATCAGCCCCAGCATTTT.

In its sample, this clonotype was seen a few times. This chain joins TRBV25-1 and TRBJ2-2, with TRBD1 as a possible D gene (5 bases). The CDR3 contains 15 residues. V lost 2 bases, J lost 3 bases, and 10 bases lay in between. The germline V gene has CDR1 MGHDK and CDR2 SYGVNS. In nucleotides, the CDR3 is TGTGCCAGCAGTGAAATGGGGCGCGACACCGGGGAGCTGTTTTTT. Translated: CASSEMGRDTGELFF.

In this sample, this clonotype turned up many times. The V and J genes are TRBV9 and TRBJ1-1; no definite D call. Per germline, CDR1 SGDLS and CDR2 YYNGEE. This CDR3 has 15 amino acids. Trimming removed 0 bases at V and 5 bases at J, with 14 bases between. The CDR3: CASSVALNLGTEAFF. CDR3 coding DNA: TGTGCCAGCAGCGTAGCTCTGAATTTAGGGACTGAAGCTTTCTTT.